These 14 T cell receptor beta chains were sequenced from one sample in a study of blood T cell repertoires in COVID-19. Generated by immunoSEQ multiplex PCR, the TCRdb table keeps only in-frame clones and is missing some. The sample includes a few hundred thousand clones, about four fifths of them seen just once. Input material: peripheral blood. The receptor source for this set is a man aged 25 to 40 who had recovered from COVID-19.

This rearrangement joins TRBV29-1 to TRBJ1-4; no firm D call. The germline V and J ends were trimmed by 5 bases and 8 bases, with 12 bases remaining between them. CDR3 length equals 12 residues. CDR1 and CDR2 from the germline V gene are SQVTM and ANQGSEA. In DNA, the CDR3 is TGCAGCGTTTCCTCGGGGTCGGAAAAACTGTTTTTT. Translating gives CSVSSGSEKLFF.

The CDR3 coding sequence is TGTGCCAGCAGCCAAGGTGGGCGCTCTGGGGCCAACGTCCTGACTTTC. This encodes CASSQGGRSGANVLTF. This chain links TRBV14 with TRBJ2-6; no definite D call. Germline lookup yields CDR1 SGHDN and CDR2 FVKESK. The V and J ends lost 1 base and 0 bases respectively, with 7 bases between them. The CDR3 spans 16 residues.

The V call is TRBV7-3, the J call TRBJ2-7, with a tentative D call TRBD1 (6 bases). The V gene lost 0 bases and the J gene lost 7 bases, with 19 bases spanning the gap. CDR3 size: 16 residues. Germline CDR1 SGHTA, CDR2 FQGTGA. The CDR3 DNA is TGTGCCAGCAGCTTAACGTTTAAACCGGACAGTGGAGAGCAGTACGTC. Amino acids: CASSLTFKPDSGEQYV.

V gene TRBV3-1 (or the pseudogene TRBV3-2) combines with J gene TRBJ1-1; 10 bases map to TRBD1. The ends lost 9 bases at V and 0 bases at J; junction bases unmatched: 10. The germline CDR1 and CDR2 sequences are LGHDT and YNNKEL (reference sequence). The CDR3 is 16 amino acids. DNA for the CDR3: TGTGCCAGTCCAGAAGACAGGGGGCGGATGAACACTGAAGCTTTCTTT. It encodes CASPEDRGRMNTEAFF.

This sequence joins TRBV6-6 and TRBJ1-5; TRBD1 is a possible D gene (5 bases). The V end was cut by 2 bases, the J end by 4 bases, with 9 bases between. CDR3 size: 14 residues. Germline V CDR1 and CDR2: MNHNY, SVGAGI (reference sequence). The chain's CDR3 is CASSYGRTNQPQHF. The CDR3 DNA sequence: TGTGCCAGCAGTTACGGCAGGACAAATCAGCCCCAGCATTTT.

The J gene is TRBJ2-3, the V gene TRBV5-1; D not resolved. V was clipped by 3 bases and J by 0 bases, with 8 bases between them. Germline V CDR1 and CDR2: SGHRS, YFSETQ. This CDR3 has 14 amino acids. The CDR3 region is CASSSVRSTDTQYF. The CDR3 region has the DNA TGCGCCAGCAGCTCCGTCCGGAGCACAGATACGCAGTATTTT.

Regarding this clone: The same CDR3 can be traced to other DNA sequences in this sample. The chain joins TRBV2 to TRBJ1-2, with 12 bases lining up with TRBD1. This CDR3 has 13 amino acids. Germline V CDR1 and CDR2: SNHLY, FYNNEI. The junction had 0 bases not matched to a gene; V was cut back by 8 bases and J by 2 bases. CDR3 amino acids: CASGTGGNYGYTF. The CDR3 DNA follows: TGTGCCAGCGGGACAGGGGGCAACTATGGCTACACCTTC.

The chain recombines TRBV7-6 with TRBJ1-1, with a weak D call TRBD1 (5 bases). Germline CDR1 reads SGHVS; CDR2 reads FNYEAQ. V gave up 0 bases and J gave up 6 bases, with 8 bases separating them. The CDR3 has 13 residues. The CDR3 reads CASSLAGVAEAFF. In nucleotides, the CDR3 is TGTGCCAGCAGCTTAGCAGGGGTGGCTGAAGCTTTCTTT. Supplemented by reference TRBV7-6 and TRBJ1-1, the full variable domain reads GAGVSQSPRYKVTKRGQDVALRCDPISGHVSLYWYRQALGQGPEFLTYFNYEAQQDKSGLPNDRFSAERPEGSISTLTIQRTEQRDSAMYRCASSLAGVAEAFFGQGTRLTVV.

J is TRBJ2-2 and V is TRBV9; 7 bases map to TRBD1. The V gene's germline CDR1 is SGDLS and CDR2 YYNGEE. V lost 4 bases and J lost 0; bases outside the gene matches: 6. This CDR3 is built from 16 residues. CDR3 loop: CASSPIGTANTGELFF. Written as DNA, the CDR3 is TGTGCCAGCAGCCCCATCGGGACAGCGAACACCGGGGAGCTGTTTTTT.

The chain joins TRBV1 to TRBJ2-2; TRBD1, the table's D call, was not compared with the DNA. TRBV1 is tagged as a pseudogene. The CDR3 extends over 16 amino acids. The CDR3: CTSSQVPGPNTGELFF. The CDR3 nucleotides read TGCACCAGCAGCCAAGTCCCAGGGCCCAACACCGGGGAGCTGTTTTTT.

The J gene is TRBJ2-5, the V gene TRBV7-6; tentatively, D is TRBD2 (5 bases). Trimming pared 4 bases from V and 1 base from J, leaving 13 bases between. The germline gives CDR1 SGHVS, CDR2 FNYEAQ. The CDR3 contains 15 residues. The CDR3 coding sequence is TGTGCCAGCAGCTGGAGAGGACTCCCCCAAGAGACCCAGTACTTC. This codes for CASSWRGLPQETQYF.

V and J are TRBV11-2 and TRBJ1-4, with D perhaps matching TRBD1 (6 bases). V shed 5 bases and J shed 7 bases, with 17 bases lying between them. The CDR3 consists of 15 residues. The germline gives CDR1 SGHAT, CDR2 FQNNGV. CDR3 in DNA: TGTGCCAGCAGCCGAAGGACAGACGGTGGTGAAAAACTGTTTTTT. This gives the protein CASSRRTDGGEKLFF. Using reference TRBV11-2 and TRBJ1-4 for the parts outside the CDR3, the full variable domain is EAGVAQSPRYKIIEKRQSVAFWCNPISGHATLYWYQQILGQGPKLLIQFQNNGVVDDSQLPKDRFSAERLKGVDSTLKIQPAKLEDSAVYLCASSRRTDGGEKLFFGSGTQLSVL.

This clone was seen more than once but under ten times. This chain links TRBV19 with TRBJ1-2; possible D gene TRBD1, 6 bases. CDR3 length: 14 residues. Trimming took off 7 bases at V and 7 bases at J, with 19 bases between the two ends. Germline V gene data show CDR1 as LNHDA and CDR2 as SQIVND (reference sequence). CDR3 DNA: TGTGCCAGTAAGCCCCGGGACATAAACCCTGGCTACACCTTC. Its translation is CASKPRDINPGYTF.

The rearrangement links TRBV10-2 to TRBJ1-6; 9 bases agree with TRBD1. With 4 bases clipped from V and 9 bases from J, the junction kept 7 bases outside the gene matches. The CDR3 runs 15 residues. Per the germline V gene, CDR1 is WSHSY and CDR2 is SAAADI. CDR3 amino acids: CASSADRGGISPLHF. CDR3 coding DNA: TGCGCCAGCAGTGCGGACAGGGGAGGCATTTCACCCCTCCACTTT.